This T cell receptor (beta chain) originates from a study of shared clonotypes between healthy human individuals (dated by TCRdb to about 2020). In terms of the full investigation: Two women and a few men aged 18 to 49 years were included in the cohort. Per donor, three plates each were used for CD4 naive and CD4 memory, two for CD8 naive, and one for CD8 memory. Blood TCR repertoires of five healthy adults were deeply sequenced to estimate repertoire size and the extent of clonotype sharing between individuals. To increase sequencing depth and limit assay-specific biases, different laboratories used diverse techniques to prepare libraries and sequence TCR repertoires. Leukapheresis yielded between about 0.94 and 9.5 billion PBMCs per donor. Broad study findings and their caveats: Based on pairwise subsampling, the degree of clonotype sharing among donors was expected to be affected by sequencing depth. When several donors were compared, the shared fraction of clonotypes was about 5% for naive CD4, approximately 3.3% for naive CD8, 2.3% for memory CD4, and 0.4% for memory CD8. Naive subsets generally had larger estimated clonotype richness than memory subsets did. Sampling was limited to blood, and TCR repertoires in tissue likely differ from TCR repertoires in blood. The small number of donors limited the genetic and exposure-history diversity represented. Rarefaction of sorted-subset datasets indicated incomplete sequencing despite the large sequencing depth. Clonotypes shared by all four sorted-subset donors showed higher generation probabilities than non-shared clonotypes.

Including cysteine and phenylalanine, the CDR3 has 14 amino acids. Only CDR3 DNA is held: 42 bases, read in frame from base 1. The germline V gene (reference sequence) yields SEHNR for CDR1 and FQNEAQ for CDR2. V was cut back by 4 bases and J by 0 bases, leaving a gap of 9 bases between them. TCR CDR3 regions were amplified from genomic DNA by multiplex PCR using the deep immunoSEQ assay. Extracted genomic DNA from each cell subset was spread evenly across all wells of several immunoSEQ 96-well plates, with each plate serving as a replicate. For sorted subsets, each replicate PCR was loaded with 200 ng genomic DNA, equivalent to 30,000 or so T cell genomes. The purified libraries were quantified using a Qubit 3.0 fluorometer, sized with a Bioanalyzer 2100, and then quantified again using the KAPA Library Quantification kit. Every immunoSEQ 96-well plate was sequenced on a dedicated single-read 150-cycle Illumina NextSeq 550 flow cell. Per the original workflow: The immunoSEQ output contained only junctional sequences without quality scores, so filtering could not match that applied to full-length reads. To assign V/J genes and CDR3, sequences were annotated against IMGT germline references using PyIR, a Python wrapper for IgBLAST v1.9. Reads were removed for weak V/J assignments (E-value above 1e-6), missing CDR3, stop codons, out-of-frame junctions, or ambiguous translated residues. V3J clonotypes were defined as sequences sharing an identical inferred V gene, J gene, and CDR3 amino acid sequence. Percentage overlap between repertoires was calculated by dividing the number of shared unique clonotypes by the size of the smaller repertoire. RTK rarefaction, the Chao1 estimator, and Recon v2.1 estimates of unobserved clonotypes were used to assess repertoire richness. For all TCRbeta clonotypes obtained by the gDNA method from a few donors, generation probabilities were computed with OLGA. TCRdb took over this immuneACCESS table, retaining in-frame rearrangements with V and J assigned. Such tables are incomplete; in checked studies, under half of the missing clones stem from an unresolved V gene, and the remainder is unexplained. The DNA was the basis for D and trimming; V, J and clone size are from that table. This sample is represented by around 2,100,000 clones; about 95% of them were singletons. Together, the top ten hold 1% to 1.5% of the sample.

CD8 naive samples consisted of CD45RO-negative cells that were positively selected for CCR7, yielding a CD45RA+CCR7+ population without TemRA cells. Donors were healthy HIV-negative adults with no recently reported acute infections or vaccinations. All donors were Caucasian adults living in Nashville, Tennessee, USA. Blood was collected by leukapheresis, and PBMCs were isolated by Ficoll-Histopaque density gradient centrifugation and then cryopreserved in liquid nitrogen vapor phase. Analytical flow cytometry was used to check the purity and quantity of every magnetically sorted T cell population. Genomic DNA was isolated from each sorted fraction and quantified by UV absorbance on a Nanodrop 2000c. A note on this clone: Its antigen is not yet known. No base qualities exist here, and no much larger clone lies one base off it.

The clonotype originates from a man aged 18-30 years in good health. The sequence links TRBV7-9 to TRBJ1-1, with the D gene not confidently named. The specimen sequenced was naive CD8+ T cells sorted from blood. What this sample's cell subset or site label stands for: CD45RA+CCR7+. The sequenced DNA is TGTGCCAGCAGCTCACTAACTATGAACACTGAAGCTTTCTTT. Its protein product is CASSSLTMNTEAFF.